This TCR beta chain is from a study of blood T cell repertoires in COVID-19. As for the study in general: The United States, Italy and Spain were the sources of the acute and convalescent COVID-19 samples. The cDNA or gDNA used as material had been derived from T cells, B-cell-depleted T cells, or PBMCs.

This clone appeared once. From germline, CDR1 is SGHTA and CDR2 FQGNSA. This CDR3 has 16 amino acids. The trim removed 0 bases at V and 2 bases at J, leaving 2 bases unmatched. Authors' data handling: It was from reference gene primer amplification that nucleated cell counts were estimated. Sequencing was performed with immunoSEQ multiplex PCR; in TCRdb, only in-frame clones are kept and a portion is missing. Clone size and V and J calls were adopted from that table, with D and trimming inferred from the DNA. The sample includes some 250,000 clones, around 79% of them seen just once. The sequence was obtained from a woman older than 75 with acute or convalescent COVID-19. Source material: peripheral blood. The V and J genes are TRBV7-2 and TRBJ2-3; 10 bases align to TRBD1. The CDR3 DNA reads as TGTGCCAGCAGCTTAGCAGGGACAGGGGTCACAGATACGCAGTATTTT. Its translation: CASSLAGTGVTDTQYF.